The T cell receptor beta chain described here comes from a study of identical twins. Germline CDR1 MDHEN, CDR2 SYDVKM. With V trimmed by 5 bases and J by 2 bases, 9 bases remained unmatched. This CDR3 comprises 16 residues. This clonotype was observed a handful of times. Its antigen is as yet unknown. TCRdb processed the 5' RACE reads anew with MiXCR; each CDR3 protein has one entry. The table lists roughly 350,000 distinct CDR3 sequences, 12% of them singletons. General study findings and limits: Monozygotic twins shared more out-of-frame TCR alpha than recombination models predicted.

The data were also submitted as part of a second study, on yellow fever vaccine responses in identical twins.

Sequences were obtained from CD8+ T cells sorted from blood. The sequence came from a woman aged 18-35 years in good health. The chain uses TRBV28 and TRBJ2-7, with 10 bases matching TRBD1. The CDR3, as DNA: TGTGCCAGCAGTCTCGATCCGGGACAGGGGACCTACGAGCAGTACTTC. Residues: CASSLDPGQGTYEQYF.